A selection of T cell receptor beta chains follows, all from one sample in a study of blood T cells in healthy people across ages. TCRdb reanalysed the 5' RACE reads using MiXCR and keeps one entry per CDR3 protein. Of under 1 million distinct CDR3 sequences in the sample, approximately 44% were seen once. Sequencing was carried out using blood. Every receptor here comes from a man in his sixties in good health. Each CDR3 is given with its conserved first and last residue. D genes are given only for firm matches. Size is stated for part of the rows, as once, few or many counts, or as a class when the clone is expanded.

V gene	J gene	D gene	clone size	CDR3 protein	CDR3 DNA
TRBV7-6	TRBJ2-6	NA	NA	CASSETGYGANVLTF	TGTGCCAGCAGCGAAACAGGATACGGGGCCAACGTCCTGACTTTC
TRBV3-1	TRBJ2-6	NA	NA	CASSQIPGRPSGANVLTF	TGTGCCAGCAGCCAAATCCCGGGACGGCCCTCTGGGGCCAACGTCCTGACTTTC
TRBV5-1	TRBJ2-7	NA	few	CASSLYEGTYEQYF	TGCGCCAGCAGCTTGTATGAGGGGACCTACGAGCAGTACTTC
TRBV6-2/TRBV6-3	TRBJ2-1	NA	few	CASSYYGGEQFF	TGTGCCAGCAGTTACTACGGGGGCGAGCAGTTCTTC
TRBV25-1	TRBJ2-3	NA	NA	CASSGGWGRMRTDTQYF	TGTGCCAGCAGTGGTGGATGGGGCCGGATGCGCACAGATACGCAGTATTTT
TRBV15	TRBJ2-7	NA	NA	CATSVRGKGDYEQYF	TGTGCCACCAGCGTCAGGGGTAAAGGGGATTACGAGCAGTACTTC
TRBV28	TRBJ1-2	NA	NA	CASSSGVETWSGYTF	TGTGCCAGCAGTTCCGGGGTCGAAACTTGGAGTGGCTACACCTTC
TRBV3-1	TRBJ2-1	NA	NA	CASSQGAGENEQFF	TGTGCCAGCAGCCAGGGGGCGGGGGAAAATGAGCAGTTCTTC
TRBV15	TRBJ2-7	NA	NA	CATSRQGSEQYF	TGTGCCACCAGCAGACAGGGATCCGAGCAGTACTTC
TRBV20-1	TRBJ2-1	TRBD2	few	CSARRTSGGYNEQFF	TGCAGTGCTAGGAGAACTAGCGGGGGCTACAATGAGCAGTTCTTC
TRBV7-3	TRBJ2-2	NA	once	CASSLNGRNTGELFF	TGTGCCAGCAGCTTAAATGGGAGGAACACCGGGGAGCTGTTTTTT
TRBV9	TRBJ2-5	NA	few	CASSADSSYQETQYF	TGTGCCAGCAGTGCCGATTCTTCGTACCAAGAGACCCAGTACTTC
TRBV7-2	TRBJ1-1	NA	few	CASSLLSLRGVTEAFF	TGTGCCAGCAGCTTATTAAGTCTGCGGGGCGTGACTGAAGCTTTCTTT
TRBV6-2/TRBV6-3	TRBJ1-5	NA	NA	CASSYSSSGIRPQHF	TGTGCCAGCAGTTACTCGAGTTCAGGTATTCGGCCCCAGCATTTT
TRBV20-1	TRBJ2-7	NA	NA	CSASDRRRRDSYEQYF	TGCAGTGCTAGTGACAGAAGGCGGCGGGACTCCTACGAGCAGTACTTC
TRBV9	TRBJ2-7	TRBD1	few	CASSPQTGAYEQYF	TGTGCCAGCAGCCCACAGACAGGGGCCTACGAGCAGTACTTC
TRBV5-1	TRBJ2-5	TRBD2	once	CASSWQTSGGRETQYF	TGCGCCAGCAGCTGGCAGACTAGCGGGGGGCGAGAGACCCAGTACTTC
TRBV9	TRBJ2-2	NA	NA	CASSAINTGELFF	TGTGCCAGCAGCGCAATTAACACCGGGGAGCTGTTTTTT
TRBV7-6	TRBJ2-5	NA	NA	CASSPTSRGLQETQYF	TGTGCCAGCAGCCCCACTAGCAGGGGCCTCCAAGAGACCCAGTACTTC
TRBV15	TRBJ2-6	NA	few	CATSRPPTGANVLTF	TGTGCCACCAGCAGACCCCCCACTGGGGCCAACGTCCTGACTTTC
TRBV7-2	TRBJ2-3	NA	few	CASSLHRGGADTQYF	TGTGCCAGCAGCTTACACAGAGGGGGGGCAGATACGCAGTATTTT
TRBV6-6	TRBJ2-4	NA	few	CASSYSMTPLAKNIQYF	TGTGCCAGCAGTTACTCGATGACACCTCTAGCCAAAAACATTCAGTACTTC
TRBV27	TRBJ1-6	NA	NA	CASQISYNSPLHF	TGTGCCAGCCAAATCTCCTATAATTCACCCCTCCACTTT
TRBV20-1	TRBJ2-3	TRBD2	NA	CSAKISGGSSDTQYF	TGCAGTGCAAAGATCAGCGGGGGTTCCTCCGATACGCAGTATTTT
TRBV10-3	TRBJ1-1	NA	NA	CAISDNSEAFF	TGTGCCATCAGTGACAACAGTGAAGCTTTCTTT
TRBV29-1	TRBJ1-2	NA	many	CSVEDPGLYGYTF	TGCAGCGTTGAAGACCCGGGCCTCTATGGCTACACCTTC
TRBV20-1	TRBJ2-7	NA	NA	CSARGQTSYEQYF	TGCAGTGCTAGAGGGCAGACCTCCTACGAGCAGTACTTC
TRBV7-2	TRBJ1-2	TRBD1	NA	CASSPQQGPNYGYTF	TGTGCCAGCAGCCCCCAACAGGGGCCTAACTATGGCTACACCTTC
TRBV5-1	TRBJ2-4	TRBD2	few	CASSLSSGGELREQYF	TGCGCCAGCAGCCTGAGTAGCGGGGGAGAGCTACGGGAGCAGTACTTC
TRBV2	TRBJ1-2	NA	NA	CASSSGTFGANYGYTF	TGTGCCAGCAGCTCCGGGACCTTCGGAGCTAACTATGGCTACACCTTC
TRBV12-3/TRBV12-4	TRBJ2-1	TRBD2	NA	CASSSLAGGLGETQFF	TGTGCCAGCAGTTCCTTAGCGGGGGGGCTTGGAGAGACCCAGTTCTTC
TRBV11-2	TRBJ2-6	TRBD1	NA	CASRRDRLSSGANVLTF	TGTGCCAGCAGACGGGACAGGCTGAGCTCTGGGGCCAACGTCCTGACTTTC
TRBV4-3	TRBJ1-4	NA	NA	CASSQDRTGREKLFF	TGCGCCAGCAGCCAAGATCGAACAGGGCGGGAAAAACTGTTTTTT
TRBV4-3	TRBJ2-5	NA	NA	CASSQGTGETLYF	TGCGCCAGCAGCCAAGGAACCGGGGAGACCCTGTACTTC
TRBV20-1	TRBJ2-6	TRBD2	few	CSASVRGGQSGANVLTF	TGCAGTGCTAGTGTACGGGGGGGCCAGTCTGGGGCCAACGTCCTGACTTTC
TRBV5-6	TRBJ2-4	NA	few	CASSLGAWDGAKNIQYF	TGTGCCAGCAGCTTGGGGGCCTGGGACGGGGCCAAAAACATTCAGTACTTC
TRBV20-1	TRBJ1-1	TRBD1	NA	CSARAATGMKAEAFF	TGCAGTGCTAGAGCAGCGACAGGGATGAAGGCTGAAGCTTTCTTT
TRBV7-3	TRBJ2-2	NA	NA	CASSLRGPGTGELFF	TGTGCCAGCAGCTTAAGGGGGCCCGGCACCGGGGAGCTGTTTTTT
TRBV7-2	TRBJ2-1	NA	many	CASSSTSYNEQFF	TGTGCCAGCAGCTCGACTAGCTACAATGAGCAGTTCTTC
TRBV7-3	TRBJ2-1	NA	few	CASSLIGGPKLDTYNEQFF	TGTGCCAGCAGCTTAATCGGGGGCCCTAAACTAGATACCTACAATGAGCAGTTCTTC
TRBV6-4	TRBJ2-3	NA	NA	CASSDSRGAERNTQYF	TGTGCCAGCAGTGACTCGAGAGGGGCCGAGCGGAATACGCAGTATTTT
TRBV20-1	TRBJ2-5	TRBD2	many	CSARVGTIGLAGEETQYF	TGCAGTGCTAGAGTGGGGACTATAGGACTAGCGGGGGAAGAGACCCAGTACTTC
TRBV20-1	TRBJ1-2	NA	NA	CSGEPTGSGSNYGYTF	TGCAGTGGCGAGCCGACCGGGTCCGGATCTAACTATGGCTACACCTTC
TRBV5-4	TRBJ2-1	NA	NA	CASSNLGGGRNEQFF	TGTGCCAGCAGCAATCTGGGGGGGGGCCGTAATGAGCAGTTCTTC
TRBV27	TRBJ1-1	TRBD1	NA	CASSFDRPGQESAEAFF	TGTGCCAGCAGTTTCGATAGACCGGGACAGGAAAGCGCTGAAGCTTTCTTT
TRBV5-1	TRBJ2-3	TRBD1	NA	CASSSHDRATDTQYF	TGCGCCAGCAGCTCCCATGACAGGGCCACAGATACGCAGTATTTT
TRBV7-2	TRBJ2-7	TRBD1	few	CASSALIGQGGLEQYF	TGTGCCAGCAGCGCACTGATTGGACAGGGAGGACTCGAGCAGTACTTC
TRBV6-2/TRBV6-3	TRBJ2-7	NA	NA	CASSYPDRFSYEQYF	TGTGCCAGCAGTTATCCCGACAGGTTCTCCTACGAGCAGTACTTC
TRBV20-1	TRBJ1-1	NA	NA	CSAVRVTTEAFF	TGCAGTGCCGTCAGGGTGACCACTGAAGCTTTCTTT
TRBV6-2/TRBV6-3	TRBJ1-5	NA	NA	CASSYKGNQPQHF	TGTGCCAGCAGTTACAAGGGCAATCAGCCCCAGCATTTT
TRBV7-2	TRBJ2-7	TRBD1	few	CASSLVDRAGYEQYF	TGTGCCAGCAGCTTAGTTGACAGGGCAGGCTACGAGCAGTACTTC
TRBV18	TRBJ1-2	NA	NA	CASSPPTVGGYTF	TGTGCCAGCTCACCACCGACTGTAGGCGGCTACACCTTC
TRBV7-2	TRBJ2-5	TRBD2	NA	CASSLGSGGRQETQYF	TGTGCCAGCAGCTTAGGTAGCGGGGGACGACAAGAGACCCAGTACTTC
TRBV20-1	TRBJ1-1	NA	NA	CSASEGSSKAEAFF	TGCAGTGCTAGTGAGGGGTCCTCGAAGGCTGAAGCTTTCTTT
TRBV7-2	TRBJ2-1	TRBD2	NA	CASSLASSGGPRRNEQFF	TGTGCCAGCAGCTTAGCTTCGAGCGGGGGCCCTCGCCGAAATGAGCAGTTCTTC